A single sample is the source of the 6 T cell receptor beta chains below, sequenced in a study of cytomegalovirus exposure and HLA in healthy donors (dated by TCRdb to the late 2010s). Receptor libraries were prepared by the immunoSEQ multiplex PCR assay. For the multiplex PCR, a mixture combining 60 forward primers for TCR Vbeta segments and 13 reverse primers for TCR Jbeta segments was used. Entries here come from immuneACCESS through TCRdb and include only in-frame sequences with V and J called. Some clones fail to appear in such tables; in the studies checked, an unresolved V gene covers under half of the shortfall, and the cause of the remainder is unknown. Within this sample are 150,000 to 200,000 clones, with less than 90% of them counted one time only. Jointly, the top ten make up around 0.26% of the sample. Source material: PBMCs. These receptors came from a boy aged 10-17 years in good health and CMV-seronegative.

The chain couples TRBV2 to TRBJ2-5, with TRBD2 as a possible D gene (5 bases). Trimming removed 4 bases at V and 5 bases at J, with 23 bases between. Per the germline V gene, CDR1 is SNHLY and CDR2 is FYNNEI. The CDR3 is 17 amino acids. The CDR3 DNA reads TGTGCCAGCAGTGGCGATTGGAGGACGGCCCTTTTTGAGACCCAGTACTTC. Protein sequence: CASSGDWRTALFETQYF.

The chain recombines TRBV10-1 with TRBJ2-1, with D maybe TRBD1 (6 bases). There are 15 residues in the CDR3. Trimming removed 0 bases at V and 7 bases at J, with 13 bases between. CDR1 and CDR2 from the germline V gene are WNHNN and SYGVQD (reference sequence). This CDR3 reads CASSESTGMGNEQFF. For the CDR3, the DNA is TGCGCCAGCAGTGAGTCCACAGGGATGGGGAATGAGCAGTTCTTC.

The rearrangement uses TRBV4-3 and TRBJ2-3; 12 bases are a match to TRBD2. V gave up 2 bases and J gave up 6 bases; unmatched junction bases: 9. This CDR3 comprises 17 residues. Germline lookup yields CDR1 LGHNA and CDR2 YSLEER. This chain's CDR3 is CASSQFPLAGGADTQYF. Written as DNA, the CDR3 is TGCGCCAGCAGCCAATTCCCTCTAGCGGGGGGGGCCGATACGCAGTATTTT.

The rearrangement joins TRBV7-2 to TRBJ1-1, with unresolved D. CDR3 length equals 15 residues. Trimming took 5 bases from V and 5 from J, leaving 18 bases between them. Germline V CDR1 and CDR2: SGHTA, FQGNSA. The CDR3 here is CASSPRRGVVTEAFF. DNA for the CDR3: TGTGCCAGCAGCCCCCGTCGCGGGGTAGTAACTGAAGCTTTCTTT.

The chain recombines TRBV27 with TRBJ1-1; D gene unclear. CDR3 length: 17 residues. The germline V gene has CDR1 MNHEY and CDR2 SMNVEV (reference sequence). V gave up 3 bases and J gave up 4 bases, with 21 bases separating them. The CDR3 sequence is CASSFQCGPDICTEAFF. CDR3 sequence (DNA): TGTGCCAGCAGTTTTCAGTGCGGGCCCGATATCTGCACTGAAGCTTTCTTT.

This CDR3 is CASSSKEEQFF. The CDR3 DNA is TGTGCCAGCTCAAGCAAGGAGGAGCAGTTCTTC. The chain couples TRBV18 to TRBJ2-1; D is uncertain. The CDR3 totals 11 residues. CDR1 KGHSH and CDR2 LQKENI come from the germline V gene. Trimming stripped 5 bases from V and 10 bases from J, with 9 bases between. The whole variable domain, remainder taken from reference TRBV18 and TRBJ2-1, is NAGVMQNPRHLVRRRGQEARLRCSPMKGHSHVYWYRQLPEEGLKFMVYLQKENIIDESGMPKERFSAEFPKEGPSILRIQQVVRGDSAAYFCASSSKEEQFFGPGTRLTVL.